This T cell receptor (beta chain) was captured by sequencing in a study of blood T cell repertoires in COVID-19. Study-wide background: The cDNA or gDNA used as material had been derived from T cells, B-cell-depleted T cells, or PBMCs.

Original methodology: Amplifying reference gene primers gave estimates of nucleated cell counts. Measured with immunoSEQ multiplex PCR; TCRdb has only the in-frame clones, and not every one. V and J calls and clone size are given by that table; D and trimming were obtained from the DNA. Of about 110,000 clones listed, around 84% are singletons. The CDR3 has 13 residues. Germline V CDR1 and CDR2: GTSNPN, SVGIG (reference sequence). With 8 bases clipped from V and 4 bases from J, the junction kept 7 bases outside the gene matches. This TCR was sampled from a human donor in a cohort sampled during active COVID-19. Sequencing was done on a sample of peripheral blood. V gene TRBV30 combines with J gene TRBJ1-2, with 10 bases identical to TRBD1. CDR3 in DNA: TGTGCCGGACGACAGGGGGCGAGCTATGGCTACACCTTC. It is translated as CAGRQGASYGYTF.